This T cell receptor beta chain was sequenced for a study of cytomegalovirus exposure and HLA in healthy donors (dated by TCRdb to 2015 to 2018). Concerning the study at large: In an earlier analysis of under 750 of the donors, around 290 Gb of sequence data and 120 million or so unique TCR beta sequences from 180 million or so T cells were reported. A handful of DR-DQ haplotypes were handled as single units for association and clustering because linkage in the cohort was strong. To predict cytomegalovirus infection status, the study brought together high-throughput TCR immunosequencing, statistical association of individual TCRs with disease status, and machine learning. Besides the first cohort of 500 to 700 subjects, a separate validation cohort made up of 120 different subjects was used. Of the roughly 390 genotyped donors, 65% to 90% fell in the genetic ancestry cluster associated with self-reported Caucasian donors. The study aimed to test whether cataloging public T cell receptors could reveal signatures of past pathogen exposure. Every discovery cohort repertoire had been produced on one sequencing platform. An earlier analysis of around 540 of the donors applied high-throughput TCR beta sequencing to assess whether each TCR beta V gene segment acted as functional or pseudogenic. A later analysis re-examined previously published TCR beta repertoires from more than 600 donors and added high-resolution HLA genotyping to investigate patterns of TCR occurrence. Approximately 300 gigabases of sequencing data and 91 million or so unique TCR sequences made up an early release that covered about 640 HLA-typed donors. Among over 350 genotyped donors of the cohort, an average of 235,054 unique TCR beta nucleotide sequences were sequenced per donor, about a sixth of them non-productive. The number of typed donors differed by locus: roughly 629-640 for A, B, C, DRB1 and DQB1; approximately 530 for DQA1; approximately 600 for DPA1; and some 430 for DPB1. HLA typing covered class I and class II loci at four-digit resolution. Donor age, sex, ethnicity and CMV serostatus were compiled together with the repertoire data. In the later analysis, no new phenotypic data were used to find candidate immune exposures; instead, reliance was placed on TCR beta sequences and their occurrence across donors. The T cell repertoires of some 670 subjects were profiled by immunosequencing and related to cytomegalovirus serostatus. A later genetic analysis took genome-wide SNP genotypes for about 65% of the roughly 670 donors and used that subset as a discovery cohort. Points the paper makes about the study in general: The classifier was reported to diagnose cytomegalovirus status with high specificity and sensitivity in both the original and validation cohorts. According to a later analysis, TCR association rates differed among HLA loci, with DRB1 alleles showing the most associated TCRs and HLA-C alleles showing the fewest. A total of fewer than 200 TCR beta chains were listed by the study as associated with cytomegalovirus. A cluster of highly shared sequence variants was judged likely to represent a technical artifact of the sequencing pipeline. Because counts were too low, roughly 18 rarely observed V segments, including chromosome 9 orphons, were left out of the earlier analysis of approximately 580 of the donors. Across donors, most TCR sequences were observed very rarely, whereas some public TCRs were present in many individuals. V-gene and J-gene trimming of TCR beta chains was associated with a missense DCLRE1C variant in a later genetic analysis, and the association was replicated in an independent cohort. Correlated functional status among segregating V segments might be attributable to linkage disequilibrium, but an unknown experimental factor could not be ruled out. Most CMV-associated TCR beta chains appeared to be HLA-restricted in a later analysis, and the HLA associations seemed to be driven largely by CMV exposure. The authors suggested that the approach could potentially be generalized to other disease states and immunological phenotypes. Presence/absence analyses assumed roughly uniform sequencing depth across donors, an assumption that may not hold. Because HLA typing was missing for some donors at each locus, association tests included only the typed subset. A further reported finding was that TCR beta sequences accurately predicted the HLA-A and HLA-B alleles for most subjects in the first cohort. The cohort was sequenced for TCR beta chains only, and without alpha or paired-chain data the features that could be detected were limited. At a false discovery rate of 0.05, a later analysis linked 16,951 TCR beta sequences to specific HLA alleles. In vitro tests confirmed that a few of the cytomegalovirus-associated TCR beta chains recognize cytomegalovirus antigens. According to a later analysis, parvovirus B19, influenza, CMV and Epstein-Barr virus appeared linked to several top co-occurrence clusters. In a later genetic analysis, fewer N-insertions in productive TCRs were reported among donors in an Asian-associated ancestry cluster than the roughly 640-donor mean. Strong co-occurrence of HLA alleles, especially DR and DQ, made assigning TCR associations to individual alleles difficult. Some IMGT-functional V segments, including TRBV6-2 and TRBV6-3, could not be distinguished by the 87-base-pair reads and were therefore excluded. For the cohort, immune exposure information was limited to CMV serostatus. A later analysis found that HLA-associated TCR beta chains were more clonally expanded and had lower generation probabilities than equally common non-associated chains. In an earlier analysis of around 600 of the donors, most TCR beta V segments appeared in productive rearrangements about 87% or about 30% of the time, broadly matching IMGT annotations.

A remark on this clone: It has no known antigen specificity. No quality values exist for individual bases; no much larger clone is one base distant.

The cohort consisted of 666 healthy bone marrow donors. All cohort members were sampled while nominally healthy, although unrecorded immune exposures were likely present. The donor was CMV seropositive and belonged to the group of 270 or so seropositive cohort members. A peripheral blood sample was collected from each donor, and TCR beta sequencing was performed on peripheral blood mononuclear cells. Genomic DNA extraction from the blood cell samples was performed with the Qiagen DNeasy Blood Extraction Kit. Receptors were amplified or captured by the immunoSEQ multiplex PCR assay. For the multiplex PCR, a mixture combining 60 forward primers for TCR Vbeta segments and 13 reverse primers for TCR Jbeta segments was used. A multiplex PCR assay on genomic DNA amplified the CDR3 region of rearranged TCR beta genes. On the Illumina HiSeq System, the amplified TCR beta libraries were sequenced as 87-base-pair reads. Regarding the original processing steps: A later analysis tallied roughly 76 million unique TCR beta chains across the 700 or so repertoires, and about 12 million of those chains were shared by two or more donors. To remove PCR and sequencing errors, raw reads were error-corrected and collapsed into unique sequences using a nearest-neighbor algorithm that merged closely related sequences. CDR3 sequences were aligned to IMGT reference sequences to assign V, D and J gene segments. For a sequence to be retained, a match of at least six nucleotides to both a V gene segment and a J gene segment was required. Rearrangements were classified as productive when the CDR3 lacked stop codons and remained in frame with V and J, and all other rearrangements were classified as non-productive. CDR3 was defined according to IMGT convention as the region running from the second conserved V-encoded cysteine to the conserved J-encoded phenylalanine. Sequences without an unambiguous match to a single V gene segment were excluded from the earlier analysis of about 640 of the donors. An earlier analysis of a few hundred of the donors called V segments functional above 56.7% productive rearrangements and segregating when the between-donor standard deviation exceeded 5%. To diagnose cytomegalovirus status from the catalog of TCR beta chain sequences, a statistical classification framework was built. V and J gene assignment, in a later analysis, came from comparing TCR nucleotide sequences with IMGT/GENE-DB human TR gene sequences. In a later analysis, CDR3 sequences and most-parsimonious VDJ recombination scenarios were assigned using the TCRdist pipeline. In a later analysis, every TCR beta chain was defined by the combination of its CDR3 amino acid sequence and its V-gene family, and reads without a unique V-gene family were dropped. To address suspected cross-contamination and a sequencing artifact, a later analysis removed around 590 highly shared, low-generation-probability nucleotide sequences. A later analysis calculated a clonal expansion index for each public chain from normalized within-repertoire ranks of inferred template counts. In a later analysis, generation probabilities were computed with a VDJ recombination model fitted to out-of-frame rearrangements, and the resulting probabilities were checked against IGoR. In a later analysis, hypergeometric tests were used to score TCR-TCR, TCR-HLA and TCR-CMV co-occurrence, with a repertoire-size bias correction applied to TCR pairs. False discovery rates were estimated in a later analysis by permuting HLA or CMV assignments 20 times. In a later analysis, co-occurring TCRs were grouped using DBSCAN, with TCRdist sequence similarity added in when clustering inside HLA-allele-positive subsets. Repertoires with fewer than 30,000 or more than 120,000 public chains, plus five repertoires with anomalous nucleotide sharing, were excluded from co-occurrence clustering. TCRdb took this table from immuneACCESS and kept in-frame rearrangements with V and J called. Such tables lack part of the clones; where checked against another copy, unresolved V genes explain under half of the gap, and the rest is unexplained. D and trimming come from the DNA, and the V and J calls and clone size come from that table. A total of about 95,000 clones appear in this sample, more than 70% of them only once. The ten largest account for about 10% of the sample.

From its cysteine to its phenylalanine, the CDR3 spans 16 amino acids. Only the CDR3 part of the read is kept: 48 bases, read in frame from the first base. Per the germline V gene, ENHRY is the CDR1 and SYGVKD is the CDR2. The V end gives up 7 bases and the J end 0 bases, leaving 11 bases in the junction not matched to a gene. The chain is assembled from TRBV10-3 and TRBJ2-7; 8 bases in between match TRBD2. The TCR was taken from a man between 18 and 29 years old in good health and CMV-seropositive. Material: PBMCs. The sequenced DNA is TGTGCCATCACCGGGATAGCGGGGCAAAGCTCCTACGAGCAGTACTTC. Translated, this is CAITGIAGQSSYEQYF.